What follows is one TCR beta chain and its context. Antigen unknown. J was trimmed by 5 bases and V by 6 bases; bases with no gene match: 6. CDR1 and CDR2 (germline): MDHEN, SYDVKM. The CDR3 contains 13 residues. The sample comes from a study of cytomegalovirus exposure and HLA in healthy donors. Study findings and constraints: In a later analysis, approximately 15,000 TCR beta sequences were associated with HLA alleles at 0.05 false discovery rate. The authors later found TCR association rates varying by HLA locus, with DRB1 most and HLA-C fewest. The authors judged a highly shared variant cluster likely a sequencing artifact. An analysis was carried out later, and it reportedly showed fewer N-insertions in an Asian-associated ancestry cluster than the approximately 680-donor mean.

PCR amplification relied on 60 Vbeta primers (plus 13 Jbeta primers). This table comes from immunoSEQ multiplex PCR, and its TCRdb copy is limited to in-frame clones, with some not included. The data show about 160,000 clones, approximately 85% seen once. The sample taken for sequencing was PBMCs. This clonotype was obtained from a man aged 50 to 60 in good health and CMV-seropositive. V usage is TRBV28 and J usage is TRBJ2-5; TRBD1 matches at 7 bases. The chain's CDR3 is CASSQTGFETQYF. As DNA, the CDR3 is TGTGCCAGCAGCCAGACAGGGTTTGAGACCCAGTACTTC.